This T cell receptor (beta chain) was found in a study of shared clonotypes between healthy human individuals. Produced via immunoSEQ multiplex PCR; TCRdb's table is partial and in-frame only. Of about 2.4 million clones in the sample, approximately 94% are singletons; the top ten hold around 0.14%. The V and J ends lost 3 bases and 4 bases, in that order; junction bases with no gene match: 5. Looked up from germline, CDR1 is KGHSH and CDR2 is LQKENI. The CDR3 loop spans 15 amino acids. Sample: naive CD4+ T cells sorted from blood. Sample subset: CD45RA+ positively selected. The origin of this receptor is a man younger than 35 in good health. The gene calls are TRBV18 and TRBJ2-3, with TRBD1 matching over 9 bases. CDR3 loop: CASSPRDRAADTQYF. The CDR3 coding sequence is TGTGCCAGCTCACCCCGGGACAGGGCCGCAGATACGCAGTATTTT.